This TCR beta chain was documented in a study of blood T cell repertoires in COVID-19 (dated by TCRdb to 2018 to 2021). About the full investigation: Samples from collaborators originated in the United States, Italy and Spain and spanned both the acute and convalescent phases of COVID-19. The prospective study material was composed of cDNA or gDNA derived from T cells, B-cell-depleted T cells, or PBMCs. Nearly every sample came with metadata listing a de-identified subject ID, COVID-19 status, age in years and sex. Where available, HLA class I and class II types were taken from metadata supplied by the sample provider and were not determined by assay-based typing. The repertoires were made available in a free public database intended to serve as a resource for research on the immune response to SARS-CoV-2. The dataset comprised deeply sampled blood TCRbeta repertoires from subjects exposed to, actively infected with, or recovered from COVID-19. The samples were drawn from the first 160 participants of the ongoing ImmuneRACE study and from over a thousand subjects provided by 6 global collaborators. Summary of the overall study and its limitations: The quantity of clinical and demographic metadata differed by source and by participant and was supplied without curation.

The immunoSEQ Assay, a bias-controlled multiplex PCR, was used to amplify TCRbeta CDR3 regions from genomic DNA. The study's processing was this. The number of nucleated cells in each sample was estimated from the amplification of reference gene primers within the assay. Sequence reads were collapsed and filtered to measure the absolute abundance of every unique TCRbeta CDR3 rearrangement. For each sample, productive Simpson clonality was calculated as the square root of Simpson's diversity index across productive rearrangements. The table comes from immuneACCESS by way of TCRdb, which keeps in-frame sequences with V and J called. Part of the clones is missing from these tables; in studies checked, under half for an unresolved V gene and the rest for unknown reasons. V, J and clone size are those of that table, while D and trimming were read from the DNA. This sample has 80,000 to 95,000 clones in its table, and around 84% of those were observed once. About two fifths of the sample belongs to the ten largest clones.

According to the germline V gene, CDR1 reads SGHTA and CDR2 reads FQGNSA. V lost 5 bases and J lost 10 bases; the stretch between them is 23 bases long. From cysteine to phenylalanine, the CDR3 is 15 amino acids long. The retained sequence is limited to the CDR3, 45 bases, with the frame set at the first base. Comment on this clone: No cognate antigen has been identified for it. No much larger clone is present one base from it, and per-base qualities are unavailable.

The collaborating institutions used their own protocols to collect whole blood in K2EDTA tubes. Collaborator samples were shipped for TCRbeta analysis as frozen whole blood, isolated PBMCs, or DNA extracted from either sample type. The chain links TRBV7-2 with TRBJ1-1; the D gene assignment is ambiguous. The sequenced material came from peripheral blood. The TCR sequence derives from a man older than 75 with acute or convalescent COVID-19. The CDR3 reads as follows: CASSLRRRPDLAAFF. The bases read TGTGCCAGCAGCCTCCGGCGGAGGCCAGATCTCGCAGCTTTCTTT.